This TCR beta chain came from a study of blood T cell repertoires in COVID-19. The authors' processing: Researchers report that nucleated cell counts were estimated from reference gene primer amplification. Here immunoSEQ multiplex PCR was the method, and the copy in TCRdb shows in-frame clones only, minus some. V and J calls and clone size are as listed in that table; D and trimming were resolved from the DNA. The sample shows some 250,000 clones, around 87% of them seen only once. There are 14 residues in the CDR3. CDR1 and CDR2 from the germline V gene are LGHDT and YNNKEL (reference sequence). The trim removed 3 bases at V and 5 bases at J, leaving 7 bases unmatched.

This chain connects TRBV3-1 (or the pseudogene TRBV3-2) to TRBJ2-7; TRBD1 agrees at 7 bases. The clonotype comes from a woman in her 70s with active or convalescent COVID-19. The sequenced sample was peripheral blood. The CDR3 coding sequence is TGTGCCAGCAGCCAGGGTGACAGGGACCACGAGCAGTACTTC. Encoded protein: CASSQGDRDHEQYF.